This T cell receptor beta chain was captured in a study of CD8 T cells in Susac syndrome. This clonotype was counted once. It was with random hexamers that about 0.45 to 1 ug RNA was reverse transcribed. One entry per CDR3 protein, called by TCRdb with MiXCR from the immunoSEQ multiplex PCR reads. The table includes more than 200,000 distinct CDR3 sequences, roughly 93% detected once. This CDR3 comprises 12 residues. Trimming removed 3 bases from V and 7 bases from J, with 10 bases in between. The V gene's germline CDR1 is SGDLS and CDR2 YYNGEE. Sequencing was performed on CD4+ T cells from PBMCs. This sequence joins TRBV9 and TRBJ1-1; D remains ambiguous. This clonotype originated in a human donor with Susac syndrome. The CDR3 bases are TGTGCCAGCAGCGCCGAAGGGATTGAAGCTTTCTTT. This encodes CASSAEGIEAFF.